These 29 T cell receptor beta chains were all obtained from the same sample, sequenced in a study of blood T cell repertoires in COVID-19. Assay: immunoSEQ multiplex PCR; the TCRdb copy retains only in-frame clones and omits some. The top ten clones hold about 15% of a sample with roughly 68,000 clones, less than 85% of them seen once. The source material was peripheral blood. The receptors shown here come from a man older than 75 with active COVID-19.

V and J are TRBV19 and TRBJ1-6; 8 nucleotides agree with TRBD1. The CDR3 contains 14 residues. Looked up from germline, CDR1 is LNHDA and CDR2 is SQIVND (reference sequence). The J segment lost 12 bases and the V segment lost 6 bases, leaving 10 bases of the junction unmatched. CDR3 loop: CASRRWTGNLPLHF. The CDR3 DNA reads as TGTGCCAGTAGAAGATGGACAGGGAATCTACCCCTCCACTTT. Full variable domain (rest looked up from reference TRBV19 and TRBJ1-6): DGGITQSPKYLFRKEGQNVTLSCEQNLNHDAMYWYRQDPGQGLRLIYYSQIVNDFQKGDIAEGYSVSREKKESFPLTVTSAQKNPTAFYLCASRRWTGNLPLHFGNGTRLTVT.

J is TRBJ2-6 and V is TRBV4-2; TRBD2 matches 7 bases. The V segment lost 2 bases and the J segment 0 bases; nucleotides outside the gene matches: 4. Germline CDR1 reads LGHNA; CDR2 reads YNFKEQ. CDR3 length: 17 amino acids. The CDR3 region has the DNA TGTGCCAGCAGCCAAACCGGGACTAACTCTGGGGCCAACGTCCTGACTTTC. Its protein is CASSQTGTNSGANVLTF.

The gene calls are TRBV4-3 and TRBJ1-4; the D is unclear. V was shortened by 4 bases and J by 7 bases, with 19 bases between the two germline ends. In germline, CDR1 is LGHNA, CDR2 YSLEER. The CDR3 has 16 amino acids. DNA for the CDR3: TGCGCCAGCAGCCCAGTAGGCGCGGGGTACGGTGAAAAACTGTTTTTT. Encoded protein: CASSPVGAGYGEKLFF.

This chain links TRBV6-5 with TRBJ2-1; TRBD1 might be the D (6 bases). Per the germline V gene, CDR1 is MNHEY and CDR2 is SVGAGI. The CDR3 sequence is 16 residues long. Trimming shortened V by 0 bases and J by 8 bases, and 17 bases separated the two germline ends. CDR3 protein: CASSYSGAALWDEQFF. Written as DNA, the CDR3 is TGTGCCAGCAGTTACTCGGGGGCCGCATTATGGGATGAGCAGTTCTTC.

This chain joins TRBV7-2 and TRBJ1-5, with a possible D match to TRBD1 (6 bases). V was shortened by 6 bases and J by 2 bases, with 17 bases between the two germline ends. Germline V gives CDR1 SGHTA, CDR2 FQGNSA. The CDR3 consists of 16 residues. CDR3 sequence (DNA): TGTGCCAGCAGAGAGAACAGGGCTGGTCGCAATCAGCCCCAGCATTTT. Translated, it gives CASRENRAGRNQPQHF.

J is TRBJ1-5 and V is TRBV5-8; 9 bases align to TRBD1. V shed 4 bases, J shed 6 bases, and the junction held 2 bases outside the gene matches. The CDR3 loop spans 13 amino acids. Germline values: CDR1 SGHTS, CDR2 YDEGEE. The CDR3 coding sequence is TGTGCCAGCAGCGTGGACAGGGGTCAGCCCCAGCATTTT. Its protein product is CASSVDRGQPQHF.

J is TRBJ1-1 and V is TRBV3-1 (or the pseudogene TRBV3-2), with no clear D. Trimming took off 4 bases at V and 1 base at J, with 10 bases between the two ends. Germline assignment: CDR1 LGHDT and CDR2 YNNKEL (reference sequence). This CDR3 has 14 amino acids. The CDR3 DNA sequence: TGTGCCAGCAGCCCCTTCCGGGAGAACACTGAAGCTTTCTTT. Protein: CASSPFRENTEAFF.

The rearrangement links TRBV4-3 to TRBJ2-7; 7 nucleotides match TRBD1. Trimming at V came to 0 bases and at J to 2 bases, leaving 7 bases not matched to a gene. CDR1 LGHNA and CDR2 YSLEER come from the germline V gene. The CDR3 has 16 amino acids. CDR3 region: CASSQDGQVPTYEQYF. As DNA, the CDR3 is TGCGCCAGCAGCCAAGATGGACAGGTCCCAACCTACGAGCAGTACTTC.

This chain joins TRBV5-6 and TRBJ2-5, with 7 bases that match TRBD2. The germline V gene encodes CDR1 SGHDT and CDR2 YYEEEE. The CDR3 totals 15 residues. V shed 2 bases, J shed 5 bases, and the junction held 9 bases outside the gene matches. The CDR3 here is CASSFLEGRAETQYF. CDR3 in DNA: TGTGCCAGCAGCTTTCTGGAGGGGAGGGCGGAGACCCAGTACTTC.

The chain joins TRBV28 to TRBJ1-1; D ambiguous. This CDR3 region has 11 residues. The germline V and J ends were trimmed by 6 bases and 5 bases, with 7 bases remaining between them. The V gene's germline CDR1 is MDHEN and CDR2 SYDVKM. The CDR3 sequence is CASRAVTEAFF. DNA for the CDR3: TGTGCCAGCAGGGCAGTGACTGAAGCTTTCTTT.

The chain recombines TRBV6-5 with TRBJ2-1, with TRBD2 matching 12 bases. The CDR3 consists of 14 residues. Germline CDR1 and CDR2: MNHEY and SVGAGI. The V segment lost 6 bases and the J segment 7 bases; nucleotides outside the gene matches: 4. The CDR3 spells CASRTSGGVNEQFF. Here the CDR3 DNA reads TGTGCCAGCAGGACTAGCGGGGGAGTGAATGAGCAGTTCTTC.

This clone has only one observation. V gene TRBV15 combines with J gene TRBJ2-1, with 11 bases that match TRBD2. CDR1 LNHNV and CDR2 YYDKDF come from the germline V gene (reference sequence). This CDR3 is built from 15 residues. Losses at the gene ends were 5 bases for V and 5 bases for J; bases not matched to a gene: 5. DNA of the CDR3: TGTGCCACCAGCGCCGGGACTAGCGGACACAATGAGCAGTTCTTC. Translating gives CATSAGTSGHNEQFF.

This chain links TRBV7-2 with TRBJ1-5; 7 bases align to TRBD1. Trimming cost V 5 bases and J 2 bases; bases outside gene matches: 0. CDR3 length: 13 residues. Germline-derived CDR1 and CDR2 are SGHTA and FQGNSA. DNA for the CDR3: TGTGCCAGCAGCGGACAGGGCAATCAGCCCCAGCATTTT. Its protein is CASSGQGNQPQHF.

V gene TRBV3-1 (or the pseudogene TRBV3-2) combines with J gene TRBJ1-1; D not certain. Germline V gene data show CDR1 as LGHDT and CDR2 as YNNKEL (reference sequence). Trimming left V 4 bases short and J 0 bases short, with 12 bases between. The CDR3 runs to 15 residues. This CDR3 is CASSPQRRLNTEAFF. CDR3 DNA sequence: TGTGCCAGCAGCCCCCAGCGGCGATTGAACACTGAAGCTTTCTTT.

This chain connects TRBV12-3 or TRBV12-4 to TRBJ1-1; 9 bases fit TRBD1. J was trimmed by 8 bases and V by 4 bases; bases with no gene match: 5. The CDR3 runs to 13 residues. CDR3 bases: TGTGCCAGCAGTTGGGACAGGGTGGTCGAAGCTTTCTTT. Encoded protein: CASSWDRVVEAFF.

The CDR3 here is CASSQDRGIVGYGYTF. The CDR3 nucleotides are TGCGCCAGCAGCCAGGACAGGGGGATTGTTGGCTATGGCTACACCTTC. The rearrangement joins TRBV4-3 to TRBJ1-2; 10 nucleotides line up with TRBD1. The CDR3 runs 16 residues. V shed 3 bases and J 4 bases; nucleotides not matched to a gene: 8. Germline CDR1 LGHNA, CDR2 YSLEER.

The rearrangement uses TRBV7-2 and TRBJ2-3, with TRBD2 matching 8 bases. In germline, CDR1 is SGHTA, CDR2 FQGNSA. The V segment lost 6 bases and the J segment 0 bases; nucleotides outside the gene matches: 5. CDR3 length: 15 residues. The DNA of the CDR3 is TGTGCCAGCAGACTTAGCGGGACTAGCACAGATACGCAGTATTTT. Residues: CASRLSGTSTDTQYF.

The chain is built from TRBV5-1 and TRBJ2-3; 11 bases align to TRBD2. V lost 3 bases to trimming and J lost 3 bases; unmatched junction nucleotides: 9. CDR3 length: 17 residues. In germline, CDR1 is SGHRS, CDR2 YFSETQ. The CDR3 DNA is TGCGCCAGCAGCTCCGGCTATCTAGCGGGAGGAACAGATACGCAGTATTTT. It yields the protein CASSSGYLAGGTDTQYF.

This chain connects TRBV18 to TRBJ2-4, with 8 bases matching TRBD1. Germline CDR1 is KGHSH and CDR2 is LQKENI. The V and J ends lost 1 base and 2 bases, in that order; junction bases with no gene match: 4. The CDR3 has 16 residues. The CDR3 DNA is TGTGCCAGCTCACCACTGACAGGGGACACCAAAAACATTCAGTACTTC. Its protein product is CASSPLTGDTKNIQYF.

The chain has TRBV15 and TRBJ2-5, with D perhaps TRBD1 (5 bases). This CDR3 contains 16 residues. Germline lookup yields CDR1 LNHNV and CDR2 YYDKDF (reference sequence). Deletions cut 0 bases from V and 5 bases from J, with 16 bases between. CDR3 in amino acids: CATSREGRGFGETQYF. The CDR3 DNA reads TGTGCCACCAGCAGAGAGGGGCGTGGGTTCGGTGAGACCCAGTACTTC.

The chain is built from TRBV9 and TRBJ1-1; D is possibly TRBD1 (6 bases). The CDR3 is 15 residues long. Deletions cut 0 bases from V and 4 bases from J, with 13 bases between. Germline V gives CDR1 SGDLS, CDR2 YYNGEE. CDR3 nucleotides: TGTGCCAGCAGCGTAGGGGCGACAGGTGGCACTGAAGCTTTCTTT. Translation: CASSVGATGGTEAFF.

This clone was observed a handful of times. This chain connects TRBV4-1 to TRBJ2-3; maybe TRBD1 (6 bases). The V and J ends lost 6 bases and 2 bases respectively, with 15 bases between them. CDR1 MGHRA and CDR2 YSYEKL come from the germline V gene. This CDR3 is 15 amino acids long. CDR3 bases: TGCGCCAGCAGGTACAGGGACGGATCCACAGATACGCAGTATTTT. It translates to CASRYRDGSTDTQYF.

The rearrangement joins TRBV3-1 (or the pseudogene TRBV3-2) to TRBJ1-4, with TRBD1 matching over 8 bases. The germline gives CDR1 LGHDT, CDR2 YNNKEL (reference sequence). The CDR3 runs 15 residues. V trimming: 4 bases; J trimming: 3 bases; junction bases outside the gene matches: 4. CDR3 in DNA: TGTGCCAGCAGCCCTAAACAGGGGGCTAATGAAAAACTGTTTTTT. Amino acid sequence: CASSPKQGANEKLFF.

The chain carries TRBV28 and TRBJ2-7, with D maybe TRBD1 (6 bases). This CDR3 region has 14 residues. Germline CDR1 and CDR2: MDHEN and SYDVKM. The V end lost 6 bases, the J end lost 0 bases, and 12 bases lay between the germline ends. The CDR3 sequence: CASRGQLSSYEQYF. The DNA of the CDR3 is TGTGCCAGCAGAGGACAGCTGAGCTCCTACGAGCAGTACTTC.

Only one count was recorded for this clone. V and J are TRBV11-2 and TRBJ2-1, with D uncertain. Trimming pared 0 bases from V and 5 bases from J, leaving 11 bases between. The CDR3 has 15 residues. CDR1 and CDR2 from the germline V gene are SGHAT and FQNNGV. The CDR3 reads CASSLDQVRHNEQFF. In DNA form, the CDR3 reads TGTGCCAGCAGCTTAGATCAGGTCAGGCACAATGAGCAGTTCTTC.

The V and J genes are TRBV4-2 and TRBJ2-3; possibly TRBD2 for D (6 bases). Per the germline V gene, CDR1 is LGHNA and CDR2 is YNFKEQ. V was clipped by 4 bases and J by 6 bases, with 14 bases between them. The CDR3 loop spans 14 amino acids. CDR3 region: CASSRGERVDTQYF. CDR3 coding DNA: TGTGCCAGCAGCCGCGGGGAGCGCGTGGATACGCAGTATTTT.

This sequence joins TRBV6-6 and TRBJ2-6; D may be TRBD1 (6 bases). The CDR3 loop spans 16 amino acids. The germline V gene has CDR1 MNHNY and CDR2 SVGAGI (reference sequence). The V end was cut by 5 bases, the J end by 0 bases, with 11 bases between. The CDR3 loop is CASSTDRHSGANVLTF. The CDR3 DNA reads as TGTGCCAGCAGTACGGACAGACACTCTGGGGCCAACGTCCTGACTTTC.

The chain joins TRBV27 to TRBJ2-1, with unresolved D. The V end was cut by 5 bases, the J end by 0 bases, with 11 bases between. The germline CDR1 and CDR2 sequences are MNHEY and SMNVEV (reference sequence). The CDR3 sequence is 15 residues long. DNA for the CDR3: TGTGCCAGCAGTCCCTCACGCAGCTCCTACAATGAGCAGTTCTTC. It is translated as CASSPSRSSYNEQFF.

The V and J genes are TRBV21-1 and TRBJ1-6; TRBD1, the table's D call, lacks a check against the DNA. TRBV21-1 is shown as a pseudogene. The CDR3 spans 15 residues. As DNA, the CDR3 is TGTGCCAGAGACGACAGGGTCAATGATAATTCACCCCTCCACTTT. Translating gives CARDDRVNDNSPLHF.